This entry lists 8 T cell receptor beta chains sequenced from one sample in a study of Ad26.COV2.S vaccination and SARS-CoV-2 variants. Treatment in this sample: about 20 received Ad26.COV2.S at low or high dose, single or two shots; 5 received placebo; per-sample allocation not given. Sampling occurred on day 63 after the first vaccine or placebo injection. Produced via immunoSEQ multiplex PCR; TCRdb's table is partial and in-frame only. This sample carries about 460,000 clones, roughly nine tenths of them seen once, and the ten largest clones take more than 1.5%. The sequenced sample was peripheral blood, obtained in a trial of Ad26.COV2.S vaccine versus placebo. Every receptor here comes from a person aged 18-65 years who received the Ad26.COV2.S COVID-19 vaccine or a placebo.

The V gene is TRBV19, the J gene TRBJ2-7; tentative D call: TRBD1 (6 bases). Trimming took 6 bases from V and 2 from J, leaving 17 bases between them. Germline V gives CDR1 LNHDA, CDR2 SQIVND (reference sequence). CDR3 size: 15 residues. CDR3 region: CASSPEDSAPYEQYF. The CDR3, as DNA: TGTGCCAGTAGCCCGGAGGACAGCGCCCCCTACGAGCAGTACTTC.

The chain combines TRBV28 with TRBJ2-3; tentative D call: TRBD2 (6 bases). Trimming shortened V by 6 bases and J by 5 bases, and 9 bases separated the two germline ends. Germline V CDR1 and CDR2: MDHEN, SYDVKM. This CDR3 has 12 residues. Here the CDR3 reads CASRGLLDTQYF. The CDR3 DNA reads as TGTGCCAGCAGGGGACTTTTAGATACGCAGTATTTT.

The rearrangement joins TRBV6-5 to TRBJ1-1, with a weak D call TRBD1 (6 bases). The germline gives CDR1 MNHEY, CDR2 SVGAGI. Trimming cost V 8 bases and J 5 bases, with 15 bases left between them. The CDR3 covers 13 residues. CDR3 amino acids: CASQRGRWTEAFF. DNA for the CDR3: TGTGCCAGCCAACGGGGGCGCTGGACTGAAGCTTTCTTT.

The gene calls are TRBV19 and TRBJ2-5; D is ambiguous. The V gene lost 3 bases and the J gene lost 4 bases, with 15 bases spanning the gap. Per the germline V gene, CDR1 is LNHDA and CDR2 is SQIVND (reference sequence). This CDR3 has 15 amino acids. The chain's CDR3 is CASSMGRTARETQYF. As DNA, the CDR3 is TGTGCCAGTAGTATGGGCAGGACCGCTAGAGAGACCCAGTACTTC. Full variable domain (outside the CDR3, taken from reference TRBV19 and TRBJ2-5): DGGITQSPKYLFRKEGQNVTLSCEQNLNHDAMYWYRQDPGQGLRLIYYSQIVNDFQKGDIAEGYSVSREKKESFPLTVTSAQKNPTAFYLCASSMGRTARETQYFGPGTRLLVL.

DNA for the CDR3: TGTGCCAGCAGCCAAGCCCTAAGTCGGGGCTCTGGAAACACCATATATTTT. Translated: CASSQALSRGSGNTIYF. V and J are TRBV4-2 and TRBJ1-3; D not certain. The V and J ends lost 1 base and 0 bases respectively, with 13 bases between them. Per the germline V gene, CDR1 is LGHNA and CDR2 is YNFKEQ. CDR3 length: 17 amino acids.

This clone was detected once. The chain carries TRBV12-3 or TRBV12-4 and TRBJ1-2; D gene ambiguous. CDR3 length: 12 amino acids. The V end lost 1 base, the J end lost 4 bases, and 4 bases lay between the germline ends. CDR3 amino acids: CASSLEAYGYTF. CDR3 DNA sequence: TGTGCCAGCAGTTTAGAGGCCTATGGCTACACCTTC.

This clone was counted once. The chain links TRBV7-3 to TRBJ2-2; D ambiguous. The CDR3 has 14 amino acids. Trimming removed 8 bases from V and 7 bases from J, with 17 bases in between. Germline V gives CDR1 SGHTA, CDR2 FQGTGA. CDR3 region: CASGEHGPVGELFF. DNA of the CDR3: TGTGCCAGCGGTGAACATGGGCCGGTCGGGGAGCTGTTTTTT.

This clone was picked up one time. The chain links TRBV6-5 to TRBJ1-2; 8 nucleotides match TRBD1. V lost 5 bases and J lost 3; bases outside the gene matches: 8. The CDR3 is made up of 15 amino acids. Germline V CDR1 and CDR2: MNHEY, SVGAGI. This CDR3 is CASSRGQGVYYGYTF. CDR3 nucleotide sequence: TGTGCCAGCAGTAGAGGACAGGGAGTCTACTATGGCTACACCTTC.